This TCR beta chain comes out of a study of cytomegalovirus exposure and HLA in healthy donors. Findings and caveats of the study: Later analysis associated a missense DCLRE1C variant with TCR beta V- and J-gene trimming.

The PCR contained 60 Vbeta and 13 Jbeta primers. Profiling relied on immunoSEQ multiplex PCR, and the TCRdb table lists in-frame clones only, not all of them. The table has approximately 110,000 clones, roughly 69% seen once; the top ten hold 2% to 2.5%. Participants comprised healthy donors of bone marrow. The CDR3 is made up of 14 amino acids. Germline CDR1 reads MNHEY; CDR2 reads SVGAGI. Trimming left V 5 bases short and J 4 bases short, with 14 bases between. As to this clone: The target antigen is unknown.

The chain carries TRBV6-5 and TRBJ2-5, with D possibly being TRBD2 (7 bases). The sequenced material came from PBMCs. The receptor comes from a woman aged 25 to 39 in good health and CMV-seronegative. This CDR3 reads CASSPRGGTETQYF. For the CDR3, the DNA is TGTGCCAGCAGTCCCCGCGGGGGCACAGAGACCCAGTACTTC.